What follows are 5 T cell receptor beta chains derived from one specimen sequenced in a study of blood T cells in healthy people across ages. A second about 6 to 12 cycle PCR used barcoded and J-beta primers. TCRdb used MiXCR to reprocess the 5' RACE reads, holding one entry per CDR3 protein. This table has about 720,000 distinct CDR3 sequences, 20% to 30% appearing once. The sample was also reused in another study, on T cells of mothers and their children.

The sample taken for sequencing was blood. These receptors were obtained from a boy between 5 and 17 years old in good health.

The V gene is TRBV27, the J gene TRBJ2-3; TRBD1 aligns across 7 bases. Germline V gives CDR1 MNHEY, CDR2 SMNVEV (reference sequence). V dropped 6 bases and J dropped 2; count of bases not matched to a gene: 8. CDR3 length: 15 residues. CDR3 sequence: CASSRWDSHTDTQYF. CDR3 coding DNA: TGTGCCAGCAGCCGCTGGGACAGCCACACAGATACGCAGTATTTT.

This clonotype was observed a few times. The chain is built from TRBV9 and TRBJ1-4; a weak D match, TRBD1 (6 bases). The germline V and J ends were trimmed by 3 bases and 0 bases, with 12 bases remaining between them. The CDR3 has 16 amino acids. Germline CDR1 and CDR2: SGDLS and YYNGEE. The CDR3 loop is CASSESPGATNEKLFF. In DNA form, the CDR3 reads TGTGCCAGCAGCGAGAGCCCAGGGGCAACTAATGAAAAACTGTTTTTT.

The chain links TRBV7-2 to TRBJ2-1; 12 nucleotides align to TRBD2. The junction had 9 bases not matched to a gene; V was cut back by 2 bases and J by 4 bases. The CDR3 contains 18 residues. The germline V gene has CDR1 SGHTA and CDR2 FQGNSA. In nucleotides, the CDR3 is TGTGCCAGCAGCTTATGGGGATGGACTAGCGGGAAATACAATGAGCAGTTCTTC. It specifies CASSLWGWTSGKYNEQFF.

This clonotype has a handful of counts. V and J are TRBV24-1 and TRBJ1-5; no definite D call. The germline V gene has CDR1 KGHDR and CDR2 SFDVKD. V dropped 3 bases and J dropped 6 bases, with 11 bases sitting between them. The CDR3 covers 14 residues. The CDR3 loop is CATSDRSVGQPQHF. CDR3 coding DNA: TGTGCCACCAGTGATCGGTCAGTGGGTCAGCCCCAGCATTTT.

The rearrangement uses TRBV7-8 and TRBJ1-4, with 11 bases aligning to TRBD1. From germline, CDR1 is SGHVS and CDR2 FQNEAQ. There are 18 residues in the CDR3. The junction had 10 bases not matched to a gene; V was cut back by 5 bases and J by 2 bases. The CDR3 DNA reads TGTGCCAGCAGCCTACGGACAGGGGGCAGGCAGACTAATGAAAAACTGTTTTTT. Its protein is CASSLRTGGRQTNEKLFF.